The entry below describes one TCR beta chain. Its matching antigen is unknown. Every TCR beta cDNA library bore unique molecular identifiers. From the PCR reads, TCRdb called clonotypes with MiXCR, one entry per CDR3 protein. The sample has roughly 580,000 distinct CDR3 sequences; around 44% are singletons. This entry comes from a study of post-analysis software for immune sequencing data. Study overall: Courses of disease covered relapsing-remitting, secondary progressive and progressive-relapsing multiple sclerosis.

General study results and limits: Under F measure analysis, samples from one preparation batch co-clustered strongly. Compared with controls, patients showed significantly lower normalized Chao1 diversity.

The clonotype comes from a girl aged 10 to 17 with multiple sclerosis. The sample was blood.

CDR3 bases: TGTGCCAGCAGTTCCGGGACTAGCGGGAGGTCCTCCTACAATGAGCAGTTCTTC. Translation: CASSSGTSGRSSYNEQFF. V gene TRBV6-5 combines with J gene TRBJ2-1; 15 positions agree with TRBD2. There are 18 residues in the CDR3. Germline V lookup: CDR1 MNHEY, CDR2 SVGAGI. With V trimmed by 4 bases and J by 0 bases, 4 bases remained unmatched.